These 21 T cell receptor beta chains came from one sample sequenced in a study of CD8+ T cells in alopecia areata. Sequencing used cDNA as its template, made by extracting RNA and reverse transcribing it. Assay used: immunoSEQ multiplex PCR; TCRdb lists only in-frame clones, some missing. The sample has over 50,000 clones; about half are singletons. Sequencing was performed on CD8+ T cells sorted from blood, taken at week 0. The receptors were sampled from a human donor with alopecia areata.

The rearrangement joins TRBV10-3 to TRBJ2-7; 12 bases are a match to TRBD2. The CDR3 is made up of 16 amino acids. The junction had 9 bases not matched to a gene; V was cut back by 5 bases and J by 4 bases. Germline assignment: CDR1 ENHRY and CDR2 SYGVKD. The CDR3 bases are TGTGCCATCAGTTATCGACTAGCGGGAGAGGAGTACGAGCAGTACTTC. As protein: CAISYRLAGEEYEQYF.

The V call is TRBV15, the J call TRBJ2-7; 10 positions agree with TRBD1. The CDR3 extends over 13 amino acids. After removal of 8 bases from V and 6 bases from J, the junction contained 7 bases not matched to a gene. CDR1 and CDR2 from the germline V gene are LNHNV and YYDKDF (reference sequence). CDR3 in amino acids: CATLGDRGSEQYF. The CDR3 DNA follows: TGTGCCACCCTAGGGGACAGGGGTTCCGAGCAGTACTTC.

In its sample, this clone was seen a few times. The germline gene is not matched at one end of the junction; a read error may be the cause. CDR3 in amino acids: CASSLGQTGELFF. The DNA for the CDR3 is TGTGCTAGCAGCTTAGGACAGACCGGGGAGCTGTTTTTT. This chain joins TRBV7-7 and TRBJ2-2; TRBD1 might be the D (6 bases). This CDR3 has 13 residues. Germline CDR1 reads SSHAT; CDR2 reads FNYEAQ (reference sequence).

This clone was detected a few times. The chain joins TRBV29-1 to TRBJ2-2, with D possibly TRBD2 on 5 matching bases. The CDR3 loop spans 14 amino acids. Trimming took 0 bases from V and 6 from J, leaving 11 bases between them. From germline, CDR1 is SQVTM and CDR2 ANQGSEA. The CDR3 DNA reads as TGCAGCGTTGAAGATGGCGAGGAGGCCGGGGAGCTGTTTTTT. Translated: CSVEDGEEAGELFF.

The chain is built from TRBV29-1 and TRBJ2-5, with D possibly being TRBD2 (6 bases). Germline V gives CDR1 SQVTM, CDR2 ANQGSEA. The CDR3 loop spans 16 amino acids. Trimming took off 5 bases at V and 3 bases at J, with 22 bases between the two ends. In nucleotides, the CDR3 is TGCAGCGTTATGGGCGGGATCTTACCTACCAAAGAGACCCAGTACTTC. Its protein product is CSVMGGILPTKETQYF.

The chain is built from TRBV28 and TRBJ2-4; 8 bases agree with TRBD1. Germline CDR1 and CDR2: MDHEN and SYDVKM. The CDR3 runs 11 residues. Trimming removed 6 bases from V and 11 bases from J; junction bases left unmatched: 3. CDR3 in DNA: TGTGCCAGCAGGGGACAGGCCCTTCAGTACTTC. It translates to CASRGQALQYF.

This clone was found a few times. The chain is built from TRBV29-1 and TRBJ2-7; 7 bases align to TRBD2. Germline CDR1 is SQVTM and CDR2 is ANQGSEA. The CDR3 is 15 amino acids. V gave up 5 bases and J gave up 0 bases; unmatched junction bases: 10. In DNA form, the CDR3 reads TGCAGCGTTACCCGCCCCGGGGGGTCCTCCTACGAGCAGTACTTC. It specifies CSVTRPGGSSYEQYF.

The chain joins TRBV4-1 to TRBJ2-2, with D possibly matching TRBD1 (5 bases). V lost 0 bases and J 5 bases, leaving 16 bases between the germline ends. From germline, CDR1 is MGHRA and CDR2 YSYEKL. The CDR3 consists of 17 residues. The DNA for the CDR3 is TGCGCCAGCAGCCAAGATGACTCGATTAGGGGTACCGGGGAGCTGTTTTTT. Protein sequence: CASSQDDSIRGTGELFF.

The chain has TRBV6-1 and TRBJ1-1; D is ambiguous. CDR1 and CDR2 from the germline V gene are MNHNS and SASEGT. The CDR3 totals 12 residues. V lost 7 bases, J lost 0 bases, and 6 bases lay in between. The CDR3 nucleotides are TGTGCCAGCACCACGATGAACACTGAAGCTTTCTTT. Its protein product is CASTTMNTEAFF.

In its sample, this clone was seen a few times. This CDR3 reads CASSLRGAYEQYF. CDR3 nucleotides: TGTGCCAGCAGTTTACGGGGGGCGTACGAGCAGTACTTC. J is TRBJ2-7 and V is TRBV28, with a weak D call TRBD2 (7 bases). The CDR3 contains 13 residues. V shed 2 bases and J shed 4 bases, with 9 bases lying between them. Per the germline V gene, CDR1 is MDHEN and CDR2 is SYDVKM.

CDR3 sequence: CATSSRQRAKNIQYF. As DNA, the CDR3 is TGTGCCACCAGCTCACGACAGAGGGCCAAAAACATTCAGTACTTC. The rearrangement joins TRBV15 to TRBJ2-4; TRBD1 might be the D (5 bases). V dropped 5 bases and J dropped 1 base, with 12 bases sitting between them. CDR3 length: 15 amino acids. Per germline, CDR1 LNHNV and CDR2 YYDKDF (reference sequence).

This clone turned up a few times. This rearrangement joins TRBV27 to TRBJ1-5, with D perhaps matching TRBD1 (5 bases). Germline-derived CDR1 and CDR2 are MNHEY and SMNVEV (reference sequence). V was cut by 5 bases and J by 3 bases, with 14 bases left in between. The CDR3 sequence is 15 residues long. The CDR3 bases are TGTGCCAGCAGTCCTGTGGGGCGGAACAATCAGCCCCAGCATTTT. This gives the protein CASSPVGRNNQPQHF.

V gene TRBV7-9 combines with J gene TRBJ2-7, with 7 bases aligning to TRBD1. J lost 2 bases, V lost 4 bases, and 8 bases had no gene match. CDR3 length: 15 amino acids. The V gene's germline CDR1 is SEHNR and CDR2 FQNEAQ (reference sequence). CDR3 bases: TGTGCCAGCAGCTCCCCTCCGACAGGGACCTACGAGCAGTACTTC. Translated: CASSSPPTGTYEQYF.

The chain joins TRBV28 to TRBJ2-1, with D uncertain. V lost 2 bases to trimming and J lost 6 bases, with 8 bases between them. Per germline, CDR1 MDHEN and CDR2 SYDVKM. CDR3 length: 13 amino acids. The CDR3 DNA reads as TGTGCCAGCAGTTTAAACTCTGCCAATGAGCAGTTCTTC. Encoded protein: CASSLNSANEQFF.

The chain joins TRBV30 to TRBJ2-7; tentative D call: TRBD1 (7 bases). The CDR3 runs 12 residues. CDR1 and CDR2 from the germline V gene are GTSNPN and SVGIG (reference sequence). With 5 bases removed from V and 4 bases from J, the gap between germline ends came to 12 bases. The CDR3 loop is CAWAGGLYEQYF. As DNA, the CDR3 is TGTGCCTGGGCAGGGGGACTTTACGAGCAGTACTTC. Full variable domain (remainder filled in from reference TRBV30 and TRBJ2-7): SQTIHQWPATLVQPVGSPLSLECTVEGTSNPNLYWYRQAAGRGLQLLFYSVGIGQISSEVPQNLSASRPQDRQFILSSKKLLLSDSGFYLCAWAGGLYEQYFGPGTRLTVT.

This chain joins TRBV7-9 and TRBJ2-5; D call uncertain. The CDR3 is 14 amino acids. Trimming left V 4 bases short and J 3 bases short, with 12 bases between. Germline V gene lookup returns CDR1 SEHNR and CDR2 FQNEAQ (reference sequence). CDR3 in DNA: TGTGCCAGCAGCTCATCTGTAGTTAAAGAGACCCAGTACTTC. Translation gives CASSSSVVKETQYF.

The V gene is TRBV6-6, the J gene TRBJ1-1; D is possibly TRBD1 (5 bases). CDR3 length: 15 amino acids. V gave up 4 bases and J gave up 0 bases, with 12 bases separating them. Germline-derived CDR1 and CDR2 are MNHNY and SVGAGI (reference sequence). CDR3 sequence (DNA): TGTGCCAGCAGTTCTCGCAGGGCGATGAACACTGAAGCTTTCTTT. Amino acids: CASSSRRAMNTEAFF.

J is TRBJ2-5 and V is TRBV7-9, with 10 bases that match TRBD1. This CDR3 has 15 amino acids. V was clipped by 5 bases and J by 2 bases; unmatched bases: 5. Germline CDR1 and CDR2: SEHNR and FQNEAQ (reference sequence). The CDR3 bases are TGTGCCAGCAGCCGAAGGGACAGGGGTCAAGAGACCCAGTACTTC. Encoded protein: CASSRRDRGQETQYF.

The chain is built from TRBV13 and TRBJ2-1, with 9 nucleotides matching TRBD2. The junction had 7 bases not matched to a gene; V was cut back by 1 base and J by 9 bases. CDR3 length: 15 residues. Per germline, CDR1 PRHDT and CDR2 FYEKMQ (reference sequence). The chain's CDR3 is CASSLDNSGRGEQFF. The CDR3 DNA is TGTGCCAGCAGCTTAGATAATAGCGGGAGAGGTGAGCAGTTCTTC.

This clone was seen just once. The J gene is TRBJ2-2, the V gene TRBV29-1; D remains ambiguous. The V gene lost 4 bases and the J gene lost 6 bases, with 21 bases spanning the gap. Per the germline V gene, CDR1 is SQVTM and CDR2 is ANQGSEA. The CDR3 has 16 residues. The chain's CDR3 is CSVVGSDESHSGELFF. CDR3 sequence (DNA): TGCAGCGTTGTAGGATCGGACGAGAGTCACTCCGGGGAGCTGTTTTTT.

The chain links TRBV6-5 to TRBJ2-3; the D gene is possibly TRBD2 (6 bases). CDR1 and CDR2 (germline): MNHEY, SVGAGI. The length of the CDR3 is 14 residues. The V gene lost 6 bases and the J gene lost 6 bases, with 16 bases spanning the gap. The CDR3 region is CASSLASGLDTQYF. The CDR3 coding sequence is TGTGCCAGCAGCTTAGCCAGCGGGCTTGATACGCAGTATTTT.